This T cell receptor beta chain was sequenced during a study of T cells after yellow fever vaccination. Study details: SMART-Seq v4 Ultra Low Input served to prepare low-cell-number fractions. Study-wide findings and caveats: A weaker secondary response peaked on day 5, the primary on day 15. Contaminants from the bulk population, in the form of abundant clonotypes, could be found in FACS-sorted repertoires.

As concerns this clonotype: Its antigen is not known.

A 5'RACE template-switching step, the method used to make TCR cDNA, added a universal primer site and UMIs. TCRdb reanalysed the 5' RACE reads using MiXCR and keeps one entry per CDR3 protein. The repertoire includes 120,000 or so distinct CDR3 sequences, more than 7.5% of them detected once, and roughly 43% sits in the top ten. Trimming shortened V by 7 bases and J by 8 bases, and 15 bases separated the two germline ends. Germline V gene sequence: CDR1 SNHLY, CDR2 FYNNEI. The CDR3 totals 13 residues. The V gene is TRBV2, the J gene TRBJ2-1; tentatively, D is TRBD2 (6 bases). The TCR sequence derives from a man aged 18 to 29 who received the YFV17D yellow fever vaccine. The sample in question was CD8+ T cells sorted from PBMCs, obtained on the day of the yellow fever booster vaccination. CDR3 loop: CASTAGPGDEQFF. As DNA, the CDR3 is TGTGCCAGCACCGCGGGGCCCGGGGATGAGCAGTTCTTC.